This T cell receptor beta chain was sequenced for a study of T-cell reconstitution after alpha-beta-depleted transplantation in children. Study results and limitations: At one year after transplant, newly produced T cells mostly accounted for T-cell counts and diversity. After transplant, at about two months, alpha-beta T cells were reportedly derived from several hundred expanded graft clones.

This clonotype was detected only a few times. The antigen is not known. The CDR3 has 14 amino acids. Germline V CDR1 and CDR2: MNHEY, SVGAGI. The germline V and J ends were trimmed by 0 bases and 2 bases, with 7 bases remaining between them. The TCRbeta library incorporated unique molecular identifiers. MiXCR, run by TCRdb on the PCR reads, gives a single entry per CDR3 protein. The table lists roughly 200,000 distinct CDR3 sequences, approximately 7% of them singletons. Sequenced material: PBMCs, taken before TCRalphabeta/CD19-depleted stem cell transplant. V usage is TRBV6-5 and J usage is TRBJ1-2; D possibly corresponds to TRBD1 (5 bases). The receptor was derived from a boy aged 2 to 10 with acute lymphoblastic leukemia, due to receive a stem cell transplant. CDR3 nucleotide sequence: TGTGCCAGCAGTTACTCCCGGGACAACTATGGCTACACCTTC. As protein: CASSYSRDNYGYTF.